This T cell receptor (beta chain) was sequenced during a study of blood T cell repertoires in COVID-19. Across the whole study: From T cells, B-cell-depleted T cells, or PBMCs came the material, which was cDNA or gDNA.

Germline V gene sequence: CDR1 LGHDT, CDR2 YNNKEL (reference sequence). J was trimmed by 4 bases and V by 3 bases; bases with no gene match: 14. This CDR3 comprises 20 residues. As originally analysed: Amplification of reference gene primers was used by the study to estimate nucleated cell counts. Profiled with immunoSEQ multiplex PCR; TCRdb holds only in-frame clones, not every one. D and trimming come from the DNA, and the V and J calls and clone size come from that table. The table records 230,000 or so clones, approximately 81% of them present only once. This chain connects TRBV3-1 (or the pseudogene TRBV3-2) to TRBJ2-5, with 16 bases lining up with TRBD2. Material for sequencing was peripheral blood. The TCR was taken from a man aged 25 to 45 with active or convalescent COVID-19. CDR3 protein: CASSQVSSGTSGRARETQYF. The CDR3 DNA follows: TGTGCCAGCAGCCAGGTCTCTAGCGGGACTAGCGGGAGGGCCCGAGAGACCCAGTACTTC.